This T cell receptor beta chain comes out of a study of cytomegalovirus exposure and HLA in healthy donors. This clone was found once. At one end, the junction sequence differs from germline, possibly due to a read error. PCR was performed using 60 Vbeta and 13 Jbeta primers. Data came from immunoSEQ multiplex PCR; TCRdb stores just in-frame clones and leaves some out. The sample shows under 150,000 clones, 75% to 85% of them seen only once. The material sequenced was PBMCs. The receptor's source is a male donor in good health and CMV-seropositive.

The CDR3 nucleotides are TGTGCCAGCAAGTCGTGGTCGGCAGGGCCGAGGAGCGGGGCCAACGGCCTGACTTTC. Translating it yields CASKSWSAGPRSGANGLTF. The V and J genes are TRBV27 and TRBJ2-6; TRBD2 agrees at 7 bases. Germline CDR1 reads MNHEY; CDR2 reads SMNVEV (reference sequence). This CDR3 is 19 amino acids long.